This TCR beta chain appears in the sequencing data of a study of cytomegalovirus exposure and HLA in healthy donors. Study-wide results and limits: Some TCR beta chains (roughly 160 of them) were listed as cytomegalovirus-associated.

This table comes from immunoSEQ multiplex PCR, and its TCRdb copy is limited to in-frame clones, with some not included. The sample records about 160,000 clones, 96% being singletons. Notes on this clone: Its antigen is still unknown.

This TCR was sampled from a woman between 18 and 29 years old in good health and CMV-seronegative. The source material was PBMCs.

DNA of the CDR3: TGTGCCTGGAGTGCAGGACTAGCGGGGGGGATCAATGAGCAGTTCTTC. Encoded protein: CAWSAGLAGGINEQFF. V and J are TRBV30 and TRBJ2-1; TRBD2 aligns across 15 bases. CDR1 and CDR2 from the germline V gene are GTSNPN and SVGIG (reference sequence). This CDR3 has 16 amino acids. The ends lost 1 base at V and 6 bases at J; junction bases unmatched: 4. Filled out from reference TRBV30 and TRBJ2-1, the complete variable domain reads SQTIHQWPATLVQPVGSPLSLECTVEGTSNPNLYWYRQAAGRGLQLLFYSVGIGQISSEVPQNLSASRPQDRQFILSSKKLLLSDSGFYLCAWSAGLAGGINEQFFGPGTRLTVL.